Listed here are 29 T cell receptor beta chains from one sample, sequenced in a study of T cells in Graves' hyperthyroidism and ophthalmopathy. It was RNA transcripts that yielded the amplified TCR beta CDR3 regions. First-round RT-PCR targeting the TCR CDR3 was performed with the HTBI primer set. MiXCR, applied by TCRdb to the multiplex PCR reads, yields one record per CDR3 protein. The sample lists 530,000 or so distinct CDR3 sequences, roughly 50% occurring once. Sequenced input: peripheral blood or thyroid tissue (not recorded which). The receptors were sampled from a woman between 18 and 29 years old with Graves' hyperthyroidism.

The chain has TRBV2 and TRBJ2-5, with D possibly matching TRBD1 (5 bases). With 7 bases removed from V and 1 base from J, the gap between germline ends came to 13 bases. Germline CDR1 SNHLY, CDR2 FYNNEI. CDR3 length equals 14 residues. The CDR3 is CASTGLRTQETQYF. The CDR3 DNA follows: TGTGCCAGCACAGGGCTTAGGACCCAAGAGACCCAGTACTTC.

This chain links TRBV20-1 with TRBJ2-1; 10 nucleotides line up with TRBD1. This CDR3 comprises 14 residues. Germline V gene lookup returns CDR1 DFQATT and CDR2 SNEGSKA (reference sequence). J gave up 6 bases and V 4 bases, and 6 bases lay outside the gene matches. Written as DNA, the CDR3 is TGCAGTGCTACCGACAGGGGGCAAAGCAATGAGCAGTTCTTC. Translating it yields CSATDRGQSNEQFF.

This clonotype came up many times. The chain employs TRBV6-6 and TRBJ2-7; either TRBD1 or TRBD2 may fit D (5 bases each). With 6 bases removed from V and 2 bases from J, the gap between germline ends came to 11 bases. The CDR3 is made up of 13 amino acids. The germline gives CDR1 MNHNY, CDR2 SVGAGI (reference sequence). CDR3 nucleotide sequence: TGTGCCAGCAGCTACGGGACCCCCTACGAGCAGTACTTC. This codes for CASSYGTPYEQYF.

Turning to this clonotype: A junction boundary mismatches the germline segment, possibly from a read error. V and J are TRBV18 and TRBJ1-5, with 10 positions matching TRBD1. Germline values: CDR1 KGHSH, CDR2 LQKENI. CDR3 length: 15 residues. CDR3 region: CASSLDRGHIQPRHF. CDR3 nucleotides: TGTGCCAGCTCACTCGACAGGGGGCATATTCAGCCCCGGCATTTT. The complete variable domain, with remaining parts taken from reference TRBV18 and TRBJ1-5, reads NAGVMQNPRHLVRRRGQEARLRCSPMKGHSHVYWYRQLPEEGLKFMVYLQKENIIDESGMPKERFSAEFPKEGPSILRIQQVVRGDSAAYFCASSLDRGHIQPRHFGDGTRLSIL.

This clonotype has at least ten counts. V gene TRBV12-5 combines with J gene TRBJ2-7; D is undetermined. The CDR3 loop spans 11 amino acids. Trimming pared 2 bases from V and 6 bases from J, leaving 5 bases between. In germline, CDR1 is LGHNT, CDR2 FRNRAP. CDR3 coding DNA: TGTGCTAGTGGTTTGTATGCCGAGCAGTACTTC. Its translation: CASGLYAEQYF.

The chain couples TRBV20-1 to TRBJ1-6, with a tentative D call TRBD1 (6 bases). CDR1 is DFQATT and CDR2 is SNEGSKA in the germline V gene (reference sequence). This CDR3 is 13 amino acids long. Trimming took off 2 bases at V and 10 bases at J, with 12 bases between the two ends. The CDR3 DNA sequence: TGCAGTGCTAGACAGAAAAGGGGGTCACCCCTCCACTTT. Translated, it gives CSARQKRGSPLHF.

J is TRBJ1-1 and V is TRBV9; D might be TRBD1 (5 bases). Per the germline V gene, CDR1 is SGDLS and CDR2 is YYNGEE. Trimming removed 4 bases from V and 1 base from J, with 11 bases in between. This CDR3 spans 14 amino acids. This chain's CDR3 is CASSPRGENTEAFF. The CDR3 DNA reads as TGTGCCAGCAGCCCTCGAGGGGAGAACACTGAAGCTTTCTTT.

The chain carries TRBV12-3 or TRBV12-4 and TRBJ2-4, with TRBD2 matching 12 bases. With 3 bases clipped from V and 7 bases from J, the junction kept 1 base outside the gene matches. The CDR3 runs 14 residues. Here the CDR3 reads CASSFGLAGNIQYF. In DNA, the CDR3 is TGTGCCAGCAGTTTTGGACTAGCGGGGAACATTCAGTACTTC.

This chain links TRBV19 with TRBJ2-1; 7 bases fit TRBD2. V trimming: 7 bases; J trimming: 8 bases; junction bases outside the gene matches: 11. Germline CDR1 and CDR2: LNHDA and SQIVND (reference sequence). The CDR3 spans 14 residues. For the CDR3, the DNA is TGTGCCAGTAAATTTACGGGACGGGGGGATGAGCAGTTCTTC. As protein: CASKFTGRGDEQFF.

This clonotype occurred many times. J is TRBJ1-1 and V is TRBV5-1; a possible D gene is TRBD1 (5 bases). Trimming removed 4 bases from V and 5 bases from J, with 9 bases in between. Germline lookup yields CDR1 SGHRS and CDR2 YFSETQ. This CDR3 is 12 amino acids long. The CDR3 protein is CASSTGGTEAFF. The CDR3 DNA reads as TGCGCCAGCAGCACCGGGGGTACTGAAGCTTTCTTT. Using reference TRBV5-1 and TRBJ1-1 for the parts outside the CDR3, the full variable domain is KAGVTQTPRYLIKTRGQQVTLSCSPISGHRSVSWYQQTPGQGLQFLFEYFSETQRNKGNFPGRFSGRQFSNSRSEMNVSTLELGDSALYLCASSTGGTEAFFGQGTRLTVV.

With regard to this clonotype: Germline is not matched at one junction end, which may reflect a read error. The chain uses TRBV7-6 and TRBJ2-2, with D unresolved. CDR1 is SGHVS and CDR2 is FNYEAQ in the germline V gene. This CDR3 is 14 amino acids long. In DNA, the CDR3 is TGTGCCAGCTCTAACCGGGTCGACACCTGGGAGCTGTTTTTT. It translates to CASSNRVDTWELFF.

This clonotype was recorded at least ten times. The chain employs TRBV20-1 and TRBJ2-7; 9 nucleotides agree with TRBD1. Per germline, CDR1 DFQATT and CDR2 SNEGSKA (reference sequence). The CDR3 runs 14 residues. V dropped 3 bases and J dropped 7; count of bases not matched to a gene: 10. As DNA, the CDR3 is TGCAGTGCTAGCGCCCTTGGGACAGGGCAAGAGCAGTACTTC. Amino acids: CSASALGTGQEQYF.

This clonotype was observed once. The chain combines TRBV29-1 with TRBJ2-7, with 11 positions matching TRBD2. V was pared by 4 bases and J by 1 base, with 6 bases of the junction left unmatched. The germline gives CDR1 SQVTM, CDR2 ANQGSEA. The CDR3 is made up of 15 amino acids. CDR3: CSVATSGTPSYEQYF. The CDR3 nucleotides are TGCAGCGTTGCGACTAGCGGGACTCCTTCCTACGAGCAGTACTTC.

On this clonotype: Lacking the conserved final phenylalanine or tryptophan, this CDR3 likely reflects a read error. The chain carries TRBV2 and TRBJ2-5, with unresolved D. Germline CDR1 SNHLY, CDR2 FYNNEI. This CDR3 comprises 14 residues. The V and J ends lost 5 bases and 1 base respectively, with 11 bases between them. The CDR3 DNA is TGTGCCAGCAGTTTATCCTTGACCCAAGAGACCCAGTACCTC. Encoded protein: CASSLSLTQETQYL.

The chain recombines TRBV20-1 with TRBJ2-7, with a possible D match to TRBD2 (7 bases). Gene TRBJ2-4 matches the end of the DNA better, so the J call may be wrong. Germline assignment: CDR1 DFQATT and CDR2 SNEGSKA (reference sequence). The CDR3 consists of 16 residues. CDR3 sequence: CSATASRWGGQNIQYF. For the CDR3, the DNA is TGCAGTGCTACTGCCTCAAGGTGGGGGGGCCAAAACATTCAGTACTTC.

Ten or more counts support this clonotype. The chain employs TRBV16 and TRBJ1-4; a weak D match, TRBD1 (5 bases). Trimming took off 0 bases at V and 8 bases at J, with 13 bases between the two ends. The CDR3 has 15 residues. Germline V lookup: CDR1 KGHSY, CDR2 FQNENV. CDR3 DNA sequence: TGTGCCAGCAGCCAATCACGGGGCATCGAGGAAAAACTGTTTTTT. This gives the protein CASSQSRGIEEKLFF.

The J gene is TRBJ2-1, the V gene TRBV7-2; D might be TRBD2 (5 bases). V was pared by 6 bases and J by 2 bases, with 11 bases between. CDR1 is SGHTA and CDR2 is FQGNSA in the germline V gene. This CDR3 spans 14 amino acids. CDR3 DNA: TGTGCCAGCAGTCGGGGTTGGCCCTACAATGAGCAGTTCTTC. It encodes CASSRGWPYNEQFF.

This clonotype was counted ten times or more. The DNA for the CDR3 is TGCGCCAGCAGCCACCCGAAGGACAGGGAGGTTCAGCCCCAGCATTTT. This sequence encodes CASSHPKDREVQPQHF. The J gene is TRBJ1-5, the V gene TRBV4-1, with 8 bases matching TRBD1. This CDR3 comprises 16 residues. CDR1 and CDR2 from the germline V gene are MGHRA and YSYEKL. V was clipped by 3 bases and J by 6 bases; unmatched bases: 10.

The J gene is TRBJ2-7, the V gene TRBV7-8; tentatively, D is TRBD2 (5 bases). Trimming removed 3 bases from V and 2 bases from J, with 14 bases in between. CDR1 and CDR2 (germline): SGHVS, FQNEAQ. The CDR3 is 15 residues long. DNA of the CDR3: TGTGCCAGCAGCTTGGAGGCAAGGGTTACCTACGAGCAGTACTTC. Protein: CASSLEARVTYEQYF.

The chain links TRBV18 to TRBJ2-5, with D unresolved. This CDR3 spans 14 amino acids. Per germline, CDR1 KGHSH and CDR2 LQKENI. Between the trimmed V and J ends, which lost 1 base and 1 base, there was a span of 7 bases. The CDR3 region is CASSPRPSQETQYF. CDR3 DNA: TGTGCCAGCTCACCACGGCCTAGCCAAGAGACCCAGTACTTC.

The CDR3: CASSLGDSSYNEQFF. Written as DNA, the CDR3 is TGCGCCAGCAGCTTGGGGGACAGCTCCTACAATGAGCAGTTCTTC. The rearrangement links TRBV5-1 to TRBJ2-1, with TRBD1 matching over 7 bases. The CDR3 is 15 residues long. Losses at the gene ends were 0 bases for V and 0 bases for J; bases not matched to a gene: 0. Germline V lookup: CDR1 SGHRS, CDR2 YFSETQ.

This clonotype was seen repeatedly, ten times or more. This sequence joins TRBV29-1 and TRBJ2-3; TRBD1 or TRBD2 may be the D gene (5 bases each). The CDR3 contains 12 residues. The germline V and J ends were trimmed by 1 base and 3 bases, with 5 bases remaining between them. CDR1 is SQVTM, CDR2 ANQGSEA, per germline. The CDR3 DNA follows: TGCAGCGTTGAAGGGGGGACAGATACGCAGTATTTT. It is translated as CSVEGGTDTQYF.

The table lists this clonotype with many counts. The chain uses TRBV27 and TRBJ2-5; 15 bases map to TRBD2. In germline, CDR1 is MNHEY, CDR2 SMNVEV (reference sequence). CDR3 length: 18 residues. The ends lost 6 bases at V and 0 bases at J; junction bases unmatched: 8. The CDR3 region has the DNA TGTGCCAGCAGCCGGACTAGCGGGAGGGCCCTCGACCAAGAGACCCAGTACTTC. Translating it yields CASSRTSGRALDQETQYF.

There are many counts of this clonotype. The rearrangement joins TRBV6-5 to TRBJ2-5; 7 positions agree with TRBD2. The CDR3 is 11 amino acids. Germline CDR1 reads MNHEY; CDR2 reads SVGAGI. Trimming cost V 9 bases and J 5 bases; bases outside gene matches: 3. CDR3 sequence (DNA): TGTGCCAGGGGGCGGGGGGAGACCCAGTACTTC. Translating it yields CARGRGETQYF.

The chain employs TRBV29-1 and TRBJ1-1; D is uncertain. V dropped 7 bases and J dropped 0 bases, with 12 bases sitting between them. This CDR3 spans 13 amino acids. Germline CDR1 SQVTM, CDR2 ANQGSEA. CDR3 in amino acids: CSAFLTMNTEAFF. Written as DNA, the CDR3 is TGCAGCGCCTTCCTCACCATGAACACTGAAGCTTTCTTT.

The chain joins TRBV30 to TRBJ2-2, with D maybe TRBD2 (5 bases). This CDR3 region has 12 residues. Deletions cut 3 bases from V and 6 bases from J, with 8 bases between. CDR1 is GTSNPN, CDR2 SVGIG, per germline (reference sequence). This CDR3 is CAWSTRAGELFF. In DNA, the CDR3 is TGTGCCTGGAGCACTAGAGCCGGGGAGCTGTTTTTT.

This clonotype has only a few counts. This chain joins TRBV7-9 and TRBJ2-3, with TRBD2 matching over 11 bases. In germline, CDR1 is SEHNR, CDR2 FQNEAQ (reference sequence). The V and J ends lost 5 bases and 2 bases, in that order; junction bases with no gene match: 3. The CDR3 extends over 15 amino acids. The CDR3 DNA reads TGTGCCAGCAGCGAACTAGCGGGAGCCACAGATACGCAGTATTTT. Protein: CASSELAGATDTQYF. The full variable domain, its missing parts supplied by reference TRBV7-9 and TRBJ2-3, is DTGVSQNPRHKITKRGQNVTFRCDPISEHNRLYWYRQTLGQGPEFLTYFQNEAQLEKSRLLSDRFSAERPKGSFSTLEIQRTEQGDSAMYLCASSELAGATDTQYFGPGTRLTVL.

This clonotype was picked up many times. The chain combines TRBV7-6 with TRBJ1-6, with 7 bases that match TRBD1. Germline V CDR1 and CDR2: SGHVS, FNYEAQ. The trim removed 1 base at V and 7 bases at J, leaving 10 bases unmatched. The CDR3 has 17 amino acids. The CDR3 DNA reads TGTGCCAGCAGCTTAGGTCAACTGAGACAGGGAAATTCACCCCTCCACTTT. The encoded protein is CASSLGQLRQGNSPLHF.

This clonotype showed up many times. The V gene is TRBV4-1, the J gene TRBJ2-7; the D gene is possibly TRBD2 (6 bases). The CDR3 loop spans 14 amino acids. V was cut by 1 base and J by 4 bases, with 11 bases left in between. The germline V gene has CDR1 MGHRA and CDR2 YSYEKL. In DNA form, the CDR3 reads TGCGCCAGCAGCCAAGGGGGGAGGTGGTACGAGCAGTACTTC. Translating it yields CASSQGGRWYEQYF.